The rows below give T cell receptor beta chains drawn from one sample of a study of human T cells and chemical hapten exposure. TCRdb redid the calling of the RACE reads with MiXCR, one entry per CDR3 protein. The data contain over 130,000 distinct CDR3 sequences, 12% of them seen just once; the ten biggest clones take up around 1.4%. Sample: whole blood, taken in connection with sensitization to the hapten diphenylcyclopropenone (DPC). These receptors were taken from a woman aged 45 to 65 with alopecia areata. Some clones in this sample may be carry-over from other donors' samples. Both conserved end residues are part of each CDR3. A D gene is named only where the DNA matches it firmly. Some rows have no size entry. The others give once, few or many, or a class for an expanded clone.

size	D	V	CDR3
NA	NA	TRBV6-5	CASSYGGRGVGTGELFF
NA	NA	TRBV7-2	CASSLSVGLETQYF
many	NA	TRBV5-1	CASSLDAFTYEQYF
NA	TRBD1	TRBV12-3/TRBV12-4	CASSSPRQGGKETQYF
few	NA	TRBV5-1	CASSLNPAQETQYF
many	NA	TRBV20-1	CSASQGQPYEQYF
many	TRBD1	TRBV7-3	CASSPDRGIDTQYF
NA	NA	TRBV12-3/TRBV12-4	CASRLTGSVGYEQYF
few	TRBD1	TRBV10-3	CAISESAGTGPIGEQYF
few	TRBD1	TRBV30	CAWSVRAGGVSNQPQHF
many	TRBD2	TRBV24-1	CATSDPSPRQREGYNEQFF
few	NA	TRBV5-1	CASSLPSYEQYF
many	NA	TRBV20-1	CSARADSNQPQHF
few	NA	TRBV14	CASSQDPGDTQYF
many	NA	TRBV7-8	CASSLINMGSTDTQYF
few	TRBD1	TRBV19	CASSRQGTYGYTF
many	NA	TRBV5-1	CASSPVAGGAPQHF
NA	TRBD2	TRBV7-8	CASSLVGLAEAGEQFF
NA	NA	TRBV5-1	CASSVDIGEQFF
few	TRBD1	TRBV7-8	CASSIGTGGTGTEAFF
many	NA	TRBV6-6	CASSLSGISGNTIYF
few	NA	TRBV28	CASSPAAGRAYEQYF
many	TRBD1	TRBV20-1	CSARRGTGSVYGYTF
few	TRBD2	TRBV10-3	CAISASGTGTDTQYF
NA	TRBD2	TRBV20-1	CSAVAGVGSSYEQYF
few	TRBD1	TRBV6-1	CASSGTGNAPQHF
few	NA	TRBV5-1	CASSLSTTGEQYF
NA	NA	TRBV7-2	CASSRDTTRGHEQFF
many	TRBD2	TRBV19	CASSQTPSGPYEQYF
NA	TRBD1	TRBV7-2	CASSLANSGTGYNEQFF
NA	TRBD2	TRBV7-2	CASSIGTSGRWVF
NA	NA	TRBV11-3	CASSLGPWELFF
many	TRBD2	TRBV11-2	CASSFSTSGRARDTQYF
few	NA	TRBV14	CASSQSGGPSLEQYF
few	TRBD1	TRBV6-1	CASNRQGRDTEAFF
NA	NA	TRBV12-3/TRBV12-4	CASSLAGGRGYEQYF
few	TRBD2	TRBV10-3	CAISELESGRETQYF
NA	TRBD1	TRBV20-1	CSARDGGQGAKNIQYF
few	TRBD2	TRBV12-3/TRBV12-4	CASSYSGTFSYNEQFF
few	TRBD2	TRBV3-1	CASSPNGGRYEQYF